This T cell receptor beta chain was retrieved from a study of cytomegalovirus exposure and HLA in healthy donors. Whole-study findings and limits: Later work found most CMV-associated TCR beta chains apparently HLA-restricted. Sequences of the TCR beta chain were said to predict the HLA-A and HLA-B alleles of most subjects accurately. A later analysis appeared to link common viral pathogens to several of the most significant clusters.

Concerning this clone itself: Its antigen remains unidentified.

The germline gives CDR1 LGHNA, CDR2 YNFKEQ. Deletions cut 0 bases from V and 8 bases from J, with 7 bases between. CDR3 length equals 13 residues. Participants comprised healthy donors of bone marrow. PCR used 60 Vbeta primers and 13 Jbeta primers. The table came from immunoSEQ multiplex PCR; TCRdb's copy has only in-frame clones and leaves some out. This sample carries some 51,000 clones, 70% to 75% of them seen once, and the ten largest clones take about 37%. The gene calls are TRBV4-2 and TRBJ2-2; no reliable D call. The TCR sequence derives from a middle-aged man in good health and CMV-seropositive. Sequencing was performed on PBMCs. The CDR3 nucleotides are TGTGCCAGCAGCCAAGAGCGGCTTGGGGAGCTGTTTTTT. It specifies CASSQERLGELFF.